This passage covers 5 T cell receptor beta chains from one sample sequenced in a study of T cell changes during pregnancy in multiple sclerosis. The table came from immunoSEQ multiplex PCR; TCRdb's copy has only in-frame clones and leaves some out. The sample records roughly 90,000 clones, 90% to 95% being singletons. This specimen consisted of peripheral blood, obtained in the third trimester of pregnancy. The receptors shown here come from a female donor with multiple sclerosis, enrolled in a pregnancy study.

This chain joins TRBV27 and TRBJ2-1; 11 bases line up with TRBD2. CDR1 and CDR2 (germline): MNHEY, SMNVEV (reference sequence). The length of the CDR3 is 14 residues. The trim removed 7 bases at V and 10 bases at J, leaving 9 bases unmatched. The CDR3 DNA is TGTGCCAGCATGGCTAGCGGGAGGTGGGGAGAGCAGTTCTTC. Translated, it gives CASMASGRWGEQFF.

The genes are TRBV18 and TRBJ2-1; 9 positions match TRBD2. Germline V gene data show CDR1 as KGHSH and CDR2 as LQKENI. With 3 bases clipped from V and 4 bases from J, the junction kept 7 bases outside the gene matches. The CDR3 runs 16 residues. The DNA of the CDR3 is TGTGCCAGCTCACCTCAGACTAGCGGAACTTACAATGAGCAGTTCTTC. Translating gives CASSPQTSGTYNEQFF.

CDR3 sequence (DNA): TGTGCCAGCAGTGAACTCCCCTACGAGCAGTACTTC. This sequence encodes CASSELPYEQYF. This sequence joins TRBV2 and TRBJ2-7, with D hard to call. V was trimmed by 2 bases and J by 2 bases, leaving 4 bases between them. From germline, CDR1 is SNHLY and CDR2 FYNNEI. The CDR3 totals 12 residues.

The chain employs TRBV11-2 and TRBJ2-7, with 7 bases identical to TRBD2. CDR1 SGHAT and CDR2 FQNNGV come from the germline V gene. The CDR3 has 14 residues. V lost 1 base and J lost 4; bases outside the gene matches: 4. The DNA for the CDR3 is TGTGCCAGCAGCTTAGCGGGGAGGGTTTACGAGCAGTACTTC. This gives the protein CASSLAGRVYEQYF.

V is TRBV11-2 and J is TRBJ2-7; maybe TRBD1 (6 bases). Trimming took off 1 base at V and 6 bases at J, with 10 bases between the two ends. This CDR3 is 13 amino acids long. Germline CDR1 reads SGHAT; CDR2 reads FQNNGV. The CDR3 sequence: CASSLVRGGEQYF. Written as DNA, the CDR3 is TGTGCCAGCAGCTTAGTCAGGGGTGGCGAGCAGTACTTC.